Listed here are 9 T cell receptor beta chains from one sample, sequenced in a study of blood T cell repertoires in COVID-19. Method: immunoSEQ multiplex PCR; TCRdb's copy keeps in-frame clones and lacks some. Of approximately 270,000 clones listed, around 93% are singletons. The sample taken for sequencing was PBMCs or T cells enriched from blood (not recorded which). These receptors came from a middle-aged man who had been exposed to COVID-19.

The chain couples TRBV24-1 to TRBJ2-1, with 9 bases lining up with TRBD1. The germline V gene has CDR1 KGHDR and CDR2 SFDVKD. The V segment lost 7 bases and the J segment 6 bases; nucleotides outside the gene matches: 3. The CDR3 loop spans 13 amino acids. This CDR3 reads CATSKTGGNEQFF. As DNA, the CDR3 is TGTGCCACCAGCAAGACAGGGGGCAATGAGCAGTTCTTC.

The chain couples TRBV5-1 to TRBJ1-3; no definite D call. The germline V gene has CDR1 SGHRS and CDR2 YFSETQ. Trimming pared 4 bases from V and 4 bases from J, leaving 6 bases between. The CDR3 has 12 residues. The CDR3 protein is CASSPGGNTIYF. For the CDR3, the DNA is TGCGCCAGCAGCCCAGGAGGAAACACCATATATTTT.

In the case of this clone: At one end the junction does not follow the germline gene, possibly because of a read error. CDR3 loop: CASSQDQTSGTSVF. The CDR3 DNA is TGCGCCAGCAGCCAGGACCAGACTAGCGGCACAAGTGTCTTC. The gene calls are TRBV4-1 and TRBJ2-1, with TRBD2 matching 9 bases. Germline V gene lookup returns CDR1 MGHRA and CDR2 YSYEKL. The CDR3 totals 14 residues.

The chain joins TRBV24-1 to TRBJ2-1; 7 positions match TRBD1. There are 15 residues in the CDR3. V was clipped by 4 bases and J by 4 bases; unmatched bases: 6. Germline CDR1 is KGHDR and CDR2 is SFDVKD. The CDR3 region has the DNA TGTGCCACCAGTGAACCCGGGACAGCATACAATGAGCAGTTCTTC. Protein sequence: CATSEPGTAYNEQFF.

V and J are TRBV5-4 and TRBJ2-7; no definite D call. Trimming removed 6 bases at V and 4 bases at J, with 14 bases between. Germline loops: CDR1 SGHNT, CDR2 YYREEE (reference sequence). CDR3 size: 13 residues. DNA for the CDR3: TGTGCCAGCACCGGCGGCACCCCATACGAGCAGTACTTC. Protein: CASTGGTPYEQYF.

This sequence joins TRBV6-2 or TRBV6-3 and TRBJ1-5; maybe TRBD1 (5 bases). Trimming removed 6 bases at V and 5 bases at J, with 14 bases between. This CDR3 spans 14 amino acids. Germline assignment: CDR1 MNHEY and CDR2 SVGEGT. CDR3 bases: TGTGCCAGCAGCCGGACAAGCCCTTATCAGCCCCAGCATTTT. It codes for CASSRTSPYQPQHF.

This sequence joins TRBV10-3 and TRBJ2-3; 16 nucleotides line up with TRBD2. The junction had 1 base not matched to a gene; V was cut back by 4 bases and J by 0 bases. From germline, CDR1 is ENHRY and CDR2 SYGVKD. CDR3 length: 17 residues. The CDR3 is CAISAGLAGGSTDTQYF. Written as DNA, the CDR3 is TGTGCCATCAGTGCGGGACTAGCGGGAGGGAGCACAGATACGCAGTATTTT.

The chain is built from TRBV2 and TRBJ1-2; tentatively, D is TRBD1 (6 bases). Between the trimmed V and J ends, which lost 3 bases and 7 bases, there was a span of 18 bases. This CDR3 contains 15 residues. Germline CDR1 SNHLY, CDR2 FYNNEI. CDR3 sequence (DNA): TGTGCCAGCAGTGATACGACAGGCCTGGGGACTGGCTACACCTTC. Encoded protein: CASSDTTGLGTGYTF.

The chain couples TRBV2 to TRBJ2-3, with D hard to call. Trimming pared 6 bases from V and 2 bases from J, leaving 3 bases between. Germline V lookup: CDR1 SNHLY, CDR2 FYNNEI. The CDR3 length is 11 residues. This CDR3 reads CASSLTDTQYF. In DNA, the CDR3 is TGTGCCAGCAGCCTCACAGATACGCAGTATTTT.